The following is a T cell receptor beta chain sequence with its context. This receptor's antigen is unknown. No much larger clone exists at a distance of one base, and base qualities are not known. A patient counted as having stable Graves' hyperthyroidism if no progression to ophthalmopathy occurred over 18 months of follow-up. Hyperthyroidism patients were newly diagnosed, had a disease duration of under 2 months, and were aged 18 to 65 years. Any patient with an uncontrolled infection, another autoimmune disease, pregnancy or lactation was excluded. Clinical symptoms, serum thyroxine and TRAb, thyroid ultrasound, and orbital computed tomography formed the basis for the diagnoses. PBMCs were separated from approximately 10 ml of fresh peripheral blood using Ficoll-Paque density gradient centrifugation. Total RNA was extracted using Trizol reagent, and RNA quality was assessed on an Agilent 2100 Bioanalyzer.

The entry originates in a study of T cells in Graves' hyperthyroidism and ophthalmopathy (dated by TCRdb to 2018 to 2020). About the full investigation: Peripheral blood samples were taken at the time of initial diagnosis, prior to any treatment. To identify TCR V-J signatures that set the groups apart, the researchers used a discovery cohort of about a hundred patients, made up of 43 with Graves' ophthalmopathy and 57 with stable Graves' hyperthyroidism. An independent validation cohort of 18 to 20 hyperthyroidism patients and 17 patients who later progressed to ophthalmopathy tested prospective prediction of ophthalmopathy. For training and testing, the 100 or so patients in the discovery cohort were randomly divided in a 7:3 ratio. The study also compared thyroid tissue and blood T-cell repertoires from 6 or 7 Graves' hyperthyroidism patients. After blood sampling, hyperthyroidism patients were treated with methimazole at a starting dose of 30 mg daily, and ophthalmopathy patients were treated with high-dose intravenous methylprednisolone. TCR Vbeta CDR3 sequencing of 130 to 150 peripheral blood samples (approximately 44 ophthalmopathy, about 75 hyperthyroidism and roughly 17 progressor patients) is reported in the paper.

What the research found in general, with its limitations: A model built on a 13 V-J signature distinguished ophthalmopathy from stable hyperthyroidism, reaching 87.88% sensitivity and around 81% specificity in cross-validation and 80%/75% in testing. Blood samples also contained most of the expanded thyroid clonotypes (frequency above 0.001), which suggests that blood repertoires may reflect thyroid immune responses. No statistical method was used to set the sample size in advance, and investigators knew the group allocation. During validation, the model predicted progression to ophthalmopathy a median of about 6.5 months ahead of onset, with more than 60% sensitivity and almost 75% specificity.

Its CDR3 holds 19 amino acids, cysteine through phenylalanine. Just CDR3 DNA is preserved here, 57 bases in frame from base 1. According to the germline V gene (reference sequence), CDR1 reads MNHEY and CDR2 reads SMNVEV. Compared with germline, V lacks 5 bases and J lacks 0 bases; bases without a gene match: 13. Amplification of TCR beta CDR3 regions was carried out from RNA transcripts. For the first round of RT-PCR on the TCR CDR3, the HTBI primer set was used together with the Qiagen OneStep RT-PCR kit. Libraries were constructed in a second round of multiplex PCR, after which size selection and purification were performed. Sequencing of the libraries was done on an Illumina HiSeq2000 using paired-end 100 bp reads. In the source study's methods: SOAPnuke was used to process the raw data, removing reads that contained adapters or uncalled bases, had a mean Phred below 15, or lacked an exact match to the constant primer or identifier. High-quality paired reads were merged using COPE v1.2.5, and each unique nucleotide sequence was defined as a clonotype. Clonotypes were aligned to IMGT TRBV, TRBD and TRBJ reference segments using MiTCR v1.1. The analysis included only V-J combinations with a frequency above 0.0001, which together covered 99.2% of the repertoires. The TCS score was defined as the ratio of F50 (clonal expansion) to E x V (chaos), calculated using BLOSUM62-based TCRdist between CDR3 peptides within each V-J. Welch's t-statistics and random forest reduced 450 to 600 V-J features to 10 to 15, which were used in a naive Bayes classifier (R e1071). In TCRdb, the public reads were trimmed at Q25 with fastp and aligned with MiXCR, with productive beta chains retained. Under each unique CDR3 protein, matching rows form one entry showing the most common genes and DNA. TCRdb, not the original authors, processed these V and J calls. This sample lists about 690,000 distinct CDR3 sequences; roughly a sixth were detected once. 15% of the sample goes to the ten largest clones.

The V and J segments used are TRBV27 and TRBJ2-5, with 12 middle bases fitting TRBD2. The TCR sequence derives from a man aged 45-65 years with Graves' hyperthyroidism. The sample was blood. The CDR3 protein sequence reads: CASSGPGTSGPLYQETQYF. The bases read TGTGCCAGCAGTGGACCCGGGACTAGCGGGCCCCTTTACCAAGAGACCCAGTACTTC.